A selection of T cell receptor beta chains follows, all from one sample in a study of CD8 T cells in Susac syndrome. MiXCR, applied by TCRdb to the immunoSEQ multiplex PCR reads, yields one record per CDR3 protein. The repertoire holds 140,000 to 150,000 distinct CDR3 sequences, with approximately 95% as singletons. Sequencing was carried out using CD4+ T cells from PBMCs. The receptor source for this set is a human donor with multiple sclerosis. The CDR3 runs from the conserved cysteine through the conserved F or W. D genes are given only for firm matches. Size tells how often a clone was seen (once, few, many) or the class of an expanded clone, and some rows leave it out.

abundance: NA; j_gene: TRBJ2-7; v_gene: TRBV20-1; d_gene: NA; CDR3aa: CSARDEIRGQYF; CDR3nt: TGCAGTGCTAGAGATGAGATCCGGGGCCAGTACTTC
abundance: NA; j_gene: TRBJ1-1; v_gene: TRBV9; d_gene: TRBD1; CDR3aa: CASSATGGLRNTEAFF; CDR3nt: TGTGCCAGCAGCGCGACAGGGGGCCTACGGAACACTGAAGCTTTCTTT
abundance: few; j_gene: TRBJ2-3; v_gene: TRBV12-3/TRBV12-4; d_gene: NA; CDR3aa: CASSSRTDTQYF; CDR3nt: TGTGCCAGCAGTTCCCGAACAGATACGCAGTATTTT
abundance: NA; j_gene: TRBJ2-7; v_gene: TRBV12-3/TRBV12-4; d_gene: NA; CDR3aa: CASSLIGGEQYF; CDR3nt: TGTGCCAGCAGTTTAATTGGGGGCGAGCAGTACTTC
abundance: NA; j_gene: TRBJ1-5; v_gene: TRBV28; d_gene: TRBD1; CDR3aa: CASSSTGGGGQPQHF; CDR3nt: TGTGCCAGCAGTTCGACAGGGGGAGGAGGTCAGCCCCAGCATTTT
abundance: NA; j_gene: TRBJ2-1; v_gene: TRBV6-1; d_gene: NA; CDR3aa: CASSPGGNNEQFF; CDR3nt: TGTGCCAGCAGCCCGGGGGGCAACAATGAGCAGTTCTTC
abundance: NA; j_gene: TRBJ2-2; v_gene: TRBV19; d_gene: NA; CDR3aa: CASSIWGLDGELFF; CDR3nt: TGTGCCAGTAGCATCTGGGGGTTGGACGGGGAGCTGTTTTTT
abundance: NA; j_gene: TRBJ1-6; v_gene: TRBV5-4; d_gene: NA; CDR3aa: CASSGGANSPLHF; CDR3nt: TGTGCCAGCTCCGGCGGGGCAAATTCACCCCTCCACTTT
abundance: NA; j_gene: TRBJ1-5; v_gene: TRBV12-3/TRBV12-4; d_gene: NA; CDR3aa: CASSLVGPPQSQHF; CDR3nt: TGTGCCAGCAGTTTAGTCGGCCCGCCGCAGTCCCAGCATTTT
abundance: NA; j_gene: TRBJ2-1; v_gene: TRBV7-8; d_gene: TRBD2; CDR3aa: CATEERRGGSYNEQFF; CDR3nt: TGTGCCACCGAGGAACGTCGGGGGGGCTCCTACAATGAGCAGTTCTTC
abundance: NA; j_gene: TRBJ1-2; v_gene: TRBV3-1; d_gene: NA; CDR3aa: CASRPRGGSDGYTF; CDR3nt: TGTGCCAGCAGACCCCGTGGGGGGAGCGATGGCTACACCTTC
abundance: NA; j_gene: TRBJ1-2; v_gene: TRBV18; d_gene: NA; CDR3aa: CASSPQGGGYTF; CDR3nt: TGTGCCAGCTCACCACAGGGTGGGGGCTACACCTTC
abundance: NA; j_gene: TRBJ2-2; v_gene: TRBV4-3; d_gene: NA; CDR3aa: CASSQEQPGELFF; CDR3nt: TGCGCCAGCAGCCAAGAACAGCCCGGGGAGCTGTTTTTT
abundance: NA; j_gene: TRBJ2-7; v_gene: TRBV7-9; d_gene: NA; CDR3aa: CASSIPRGSSYEQYF; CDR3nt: TGTGCCAGCAGCATACCCAGGGGAAGCTCCTACGAGCAGTACTTC
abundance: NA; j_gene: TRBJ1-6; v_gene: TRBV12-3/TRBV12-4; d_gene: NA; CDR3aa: CASSRGNLNSPLHF; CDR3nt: TGTGCCAGCAGCCGCGGGAATCTTAATTCACCCCTCCACTTT
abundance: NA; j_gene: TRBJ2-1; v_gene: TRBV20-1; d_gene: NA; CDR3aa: CSARAFYNEQFF; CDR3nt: TGCAGTGCTAGGGCTTTTTACAATGAGCAGTTCTTC
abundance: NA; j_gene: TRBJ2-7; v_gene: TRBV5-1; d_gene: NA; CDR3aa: CASSAQVVQDEQYF; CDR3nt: TGCGCCAGCAGCGCCCAGGTAGTTCAAGACGAGCAGTACTTC
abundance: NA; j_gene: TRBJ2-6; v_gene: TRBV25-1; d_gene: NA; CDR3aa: CASNPGANVLTF; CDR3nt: TGTGCCAGCAACCCTGGGGCCAACGTCCTGACTTTC
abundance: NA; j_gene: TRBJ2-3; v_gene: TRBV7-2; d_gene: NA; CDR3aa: CASSRPLADTQYF; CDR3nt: TGTGCCAGCAGTCGTCCATTGGCAGATACGCAGTATTTT
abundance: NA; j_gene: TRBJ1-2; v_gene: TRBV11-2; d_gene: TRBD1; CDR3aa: CASSLRQGSTNYGYTF; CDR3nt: TGTGCCAGCAGCTTACGACAGGGCTCGACTAACTATGGCTACACCTTC
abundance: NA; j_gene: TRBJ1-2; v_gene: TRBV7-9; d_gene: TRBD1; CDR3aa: CASQQGQGYGYTF; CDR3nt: TGTGCCAGTCAGCAAGGACAGGGATATGGCTACACCTTC
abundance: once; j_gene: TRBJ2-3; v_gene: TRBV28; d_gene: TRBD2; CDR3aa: CASRLLAGGKGTDTQYF; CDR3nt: TGTGCCAGCAGACTACTAGCGGGAGGGAAAGGAACAGATACGCAGTATTTT
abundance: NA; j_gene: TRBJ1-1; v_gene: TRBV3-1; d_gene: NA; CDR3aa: CASSLRQARRAEAFF; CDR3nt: TGTGCCAGCAGCCTCCGACAGGCAAGGCGCGCTGAAGCTTTCTTT
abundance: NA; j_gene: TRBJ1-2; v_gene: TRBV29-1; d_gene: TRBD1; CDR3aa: CSVVGQGYGYTF; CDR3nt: TGCAGCGTTGTTGGACAGGGGTATGGCTACACCTTC
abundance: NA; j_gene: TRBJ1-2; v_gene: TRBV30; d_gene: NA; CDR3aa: CAWSDKGGRAYGYTF; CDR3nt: TGTGCCTGGAGCGATAAGGGGGGACGGGCCTATGGCTACACCTTC
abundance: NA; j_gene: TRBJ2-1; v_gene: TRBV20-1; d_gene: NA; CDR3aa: CSASILGTVQFF; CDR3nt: TGCAGTGCTAGTATTTTGGGGACCGTGCAGTTCTTC
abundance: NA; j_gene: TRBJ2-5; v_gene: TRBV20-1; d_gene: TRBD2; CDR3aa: CSGLAVAETQYF; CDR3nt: TGCAGTGGACTAGCGGTGGCAGAGACCCAGTACTTC
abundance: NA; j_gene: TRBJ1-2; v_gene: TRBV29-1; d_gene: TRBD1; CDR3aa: CSVDRERRGGAGYGYTF; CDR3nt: TGCAGCGTTGATAGAGAGCGCAGGGGGGGCGCCGGCTATGGCTACACCTTC
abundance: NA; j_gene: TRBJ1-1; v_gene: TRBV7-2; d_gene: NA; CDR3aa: CASSPSPLPGDTEAFF; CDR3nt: TGTGCCAGCAGCCCCTCTCCCCTACCAGGGGACACTGAAGCTTTCTTT
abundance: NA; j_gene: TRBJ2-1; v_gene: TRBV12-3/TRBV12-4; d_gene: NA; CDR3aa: CASRPDSDEQFF; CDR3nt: TGTGCCAGCAGACCGGACTCCGATGAGCAGTTCTTC
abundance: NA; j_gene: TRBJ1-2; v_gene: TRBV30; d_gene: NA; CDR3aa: CAWSPVSVYGYTF; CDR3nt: TGTGCCTGGAGTCCAGTTTCAGTCTATGGCTACACCTTC
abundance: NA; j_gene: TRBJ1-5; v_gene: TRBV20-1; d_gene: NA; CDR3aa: CSASVGENQPQHF; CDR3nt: TGCAGTGCTAGTGTGGGAGAAAATCAGCCCCAGCATTTT
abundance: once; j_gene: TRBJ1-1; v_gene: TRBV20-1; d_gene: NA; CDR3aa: CSARAIRGNTEAFF; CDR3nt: TGCAGTGCGCGCGCTATTAGGGGGAACACTGAAGCTTTCTTT
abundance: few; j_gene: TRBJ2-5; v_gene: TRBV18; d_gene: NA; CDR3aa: CASSPAGLQETQYF; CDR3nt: TGTGCCAGCTCACCCGCCGGGCTTCAAGAGACCCAGTACTTC